There are many counts of the clone carrying this TCR beta chain. Each patient went into thyroid surgery without having received any treatment. Via MiXCR, TCRdb re-called the PCR reads. The table has 42,000 or so clones, about 19% seen once. V was shortened by 4 bases and J by 1 base, with 7 bases between the two germline ends. This CDR3 is built from 13 residues. Germline CDR1 and CDR2: KGHSY and FQNENV. The entry originates in a study of metastatic and nonmetastatic thyroid tumors. Sequencing was performed on tumor tissue. V is TRBV16 and J is TRBJ1-1; D ambiguous. The TCR was taken from a female donor with papillary thyroid cancer or a benign thyroid nodule (not recorded which). Some clones in this sample may be carry-over from other donors' samples. CDR3 sequence (DNA): TGTGCCAGCAGCCTCATGGGGAACACTGAAGCTTTCTTT. Its protein is CASSLMGNTEAFF. The entire variable domain, with the rest obtained from reference TRBV16 and TRBJ1-1, is as follows: GEEVAQTPKHLVRGEGQKAKLYCAPIKGHSYVFWYQQVLKNEFKFLISFQNENVFDETGMPKERFSAKCLPNSPCSLEIQATKLEDSAVYFCASSLMGNTEAFFGQGTRLTVV.